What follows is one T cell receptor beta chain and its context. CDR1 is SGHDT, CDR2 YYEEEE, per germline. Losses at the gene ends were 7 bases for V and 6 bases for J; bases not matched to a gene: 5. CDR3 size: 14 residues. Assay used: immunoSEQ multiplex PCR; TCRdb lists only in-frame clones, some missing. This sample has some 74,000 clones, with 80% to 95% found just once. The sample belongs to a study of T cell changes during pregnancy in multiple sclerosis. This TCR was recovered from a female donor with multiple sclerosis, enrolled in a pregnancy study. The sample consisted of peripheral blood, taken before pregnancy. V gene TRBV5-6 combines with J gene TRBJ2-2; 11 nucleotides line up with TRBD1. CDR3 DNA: TGTGCCAGCGACGGGACAGGGGGTTCCGGGGAGCTGTTTTTT. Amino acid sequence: CASDGTGGSGELFF.